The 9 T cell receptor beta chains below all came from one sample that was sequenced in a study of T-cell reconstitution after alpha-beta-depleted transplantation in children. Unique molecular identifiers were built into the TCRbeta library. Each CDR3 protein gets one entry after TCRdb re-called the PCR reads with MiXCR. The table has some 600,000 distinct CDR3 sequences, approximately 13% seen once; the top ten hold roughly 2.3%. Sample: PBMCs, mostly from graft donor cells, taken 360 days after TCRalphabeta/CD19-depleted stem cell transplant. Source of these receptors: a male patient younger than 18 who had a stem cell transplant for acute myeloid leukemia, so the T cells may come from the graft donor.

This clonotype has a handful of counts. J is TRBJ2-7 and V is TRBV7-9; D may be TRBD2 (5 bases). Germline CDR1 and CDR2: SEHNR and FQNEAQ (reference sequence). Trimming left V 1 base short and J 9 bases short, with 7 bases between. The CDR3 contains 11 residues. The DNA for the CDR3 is TGTGCCAGCAGCTTAGTAGAGGGGCAGTACTTC. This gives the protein CASSLVEGQYF.

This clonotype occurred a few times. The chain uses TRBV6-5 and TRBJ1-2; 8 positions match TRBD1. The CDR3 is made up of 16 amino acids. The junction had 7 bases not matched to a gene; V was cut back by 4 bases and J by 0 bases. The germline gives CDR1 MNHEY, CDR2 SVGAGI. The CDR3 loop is CASSFRTGHANYGYTF. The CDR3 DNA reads TGTGCCAGCAGTTTCCGGACAGGGCATGCTAACTATGGCTACACCTTC.

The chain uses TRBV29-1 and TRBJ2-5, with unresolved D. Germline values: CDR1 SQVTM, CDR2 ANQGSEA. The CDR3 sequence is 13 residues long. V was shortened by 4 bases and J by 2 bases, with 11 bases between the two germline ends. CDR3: CSVGGGIQETQYF. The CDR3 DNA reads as TGCAGCGTTGGTGGCGGAATTCAAGAGACCCAGTACTTC.

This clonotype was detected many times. The CDR3 region has the DNA TGCAGCGTCGCCCGCAGCCTAGCGGGAGAAGAGACCCAGTACTTC. Its protein is CSVARSLAGEETQYF. The chain combines TRBV29-1 with TRBJ2-5; 10 bases align to TRBD2. The CDR3 totals 15 residues. CDR1 is SQVTM, CDR2 ANQGSEA, per germline. J gave up 3 bases and V 6 bases, and 10 bases lay outside the gene matches. Full variable domain (remainder filled in from reference TRBV29-1 and TRBJ2-5): SAVISQKPSRDICQRGTSLTIQCQVDSQVTMMFWYRQQPGQSLTLIATANQGSEATYESGFVIDKFPISRPNLTFSTLTVSNMSPEDSSIYLCSVARSLAGEETQYFGPGTRLLVL.

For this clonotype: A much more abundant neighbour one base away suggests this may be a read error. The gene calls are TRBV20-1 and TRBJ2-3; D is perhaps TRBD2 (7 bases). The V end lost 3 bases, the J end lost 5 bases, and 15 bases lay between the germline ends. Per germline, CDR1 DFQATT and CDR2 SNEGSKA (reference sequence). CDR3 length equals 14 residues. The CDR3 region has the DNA TGCAGTGCTAGCAACGGGGGGCGCAGAGATACGCAGTATTTT. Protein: CSASNGGRRDTQYF.

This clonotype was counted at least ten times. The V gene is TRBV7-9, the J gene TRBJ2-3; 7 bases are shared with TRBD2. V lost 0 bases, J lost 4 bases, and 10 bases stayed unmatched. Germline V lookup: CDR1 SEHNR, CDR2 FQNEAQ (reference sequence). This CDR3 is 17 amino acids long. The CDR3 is CASSLAVREAFADTQYF. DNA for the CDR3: TGTGCCAGCAGCTTAGCGGTACGGGAGGCGTTCGCAGATACGCAGTATTTT.

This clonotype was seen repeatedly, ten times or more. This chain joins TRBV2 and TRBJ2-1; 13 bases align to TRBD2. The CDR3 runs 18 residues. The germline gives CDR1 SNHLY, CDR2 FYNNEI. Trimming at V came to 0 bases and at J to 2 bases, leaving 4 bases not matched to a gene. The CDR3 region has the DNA TGTGCCAGCAGTGAAGCGAGACTAGCGGGAGGCACCTACAATGAGCAGTTCTTC. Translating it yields CASSEARLAGGTYNEQFF.

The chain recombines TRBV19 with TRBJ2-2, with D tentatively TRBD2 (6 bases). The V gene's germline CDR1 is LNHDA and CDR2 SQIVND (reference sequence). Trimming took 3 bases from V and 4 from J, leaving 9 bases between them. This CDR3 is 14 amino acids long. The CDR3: CASSMTSSTGELFF. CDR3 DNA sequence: TGTGCCAGTAGTATGACTAGTTCCACCGGGGAGCTGTTTTTT.

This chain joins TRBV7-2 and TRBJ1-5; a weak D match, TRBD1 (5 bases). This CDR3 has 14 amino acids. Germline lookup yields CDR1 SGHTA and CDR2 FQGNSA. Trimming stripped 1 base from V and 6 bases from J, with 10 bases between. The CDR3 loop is CASSLGRGGQPQHF. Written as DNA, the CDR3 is TGTGCCAGCAGCTTAGGGAGGGGAGGTCAGCCCCAGCATTTT.